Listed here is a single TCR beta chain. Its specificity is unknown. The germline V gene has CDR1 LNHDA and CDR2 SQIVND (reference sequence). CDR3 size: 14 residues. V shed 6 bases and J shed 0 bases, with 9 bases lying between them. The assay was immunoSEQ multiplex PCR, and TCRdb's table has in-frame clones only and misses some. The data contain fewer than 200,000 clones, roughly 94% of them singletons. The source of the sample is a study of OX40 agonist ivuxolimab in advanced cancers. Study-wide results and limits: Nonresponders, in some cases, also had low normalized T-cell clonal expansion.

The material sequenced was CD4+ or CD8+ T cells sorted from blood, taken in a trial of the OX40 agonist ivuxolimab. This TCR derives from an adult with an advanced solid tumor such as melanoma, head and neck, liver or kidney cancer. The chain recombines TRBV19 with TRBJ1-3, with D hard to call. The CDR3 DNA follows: TGTGCCAGTAGAGTAACAGCCTCTGGAAACACCATATATTTT. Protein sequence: CASRVTASGNTIYF.